Listed here are 5 T cell receptor beta chains from one sample, sequenced in a study of blood T cells in healthy people across ages. PCR was performed a second time for about 7 to 11 cycles using a sample-barcoded 5' primer and a J-beta primer mix. TCRdb re-derived calls from the 5' RACE reads in MiXCR, one entry per CDR3 protein. The sample contains fewer than 1.5 million distinct CDR3 sequences, around two fifths of which appear only once. Sequenced material: blood. The origin of the receptors is a young woman in good health.

The chain joins TRBV29-1 to TRBJ2-2; D might be TRBD1 (6 bases). Trimming removed 6 bases from V and 4 bases from J, with 15 bases in between. Germline V CDR1 and CDR2: SQVTM, ANQGSEA. The CDR3 extends over 14 amino acids. DNA of the CDR3: TGCAGCGTAAAGGGTGGACAGCCCACCGGGGAGCTGTTTTTT. Its translation: CSVKGGQPTGELFF.

The chain recombines TRBV10-1 with TRBJ2-1; either TRBD1 or TRBD2 may fit D (5 bases each). V was shortened by 0 bases and J by 3 bases, with 12 bases between the two germline ends. Germline lookup yields CDR1 WNHNN and CDR2 SYGVQD (reference sequence). The CDR3 is 16 amino acids. The CDR3 region has the DNA TGCGCCAGCAGTGAGTCGATGGGGACGGGCTACAATGAGCAGTTCTTC. It codes for CASSESMGTGYNEQFF.

In its sample, this clonotype was seen a few times. This chain joins TRBV12-3 or TRBV12-4 and TRBJ2-1, with 13 bases lining up with TRBD2. Trimming cost V 1 base and J 8 bases; bases outside gene matches: 8. CDR3 length: 17 residues. The DNA for the CDR3 is TGTGCCAGCAGTTTAGTACTAGCGGGGGGGTTACTCTATGAGCAGTTCTTC. Translation: CASSLVLAGGLLYEQFF.

The chain couples TRBV4-1 to TRBJ1-1; the match to TRBD1 covers 8 bases. V lost 0 bases and J lost 4; bases outside the gene matches: 16. CDR1 is MGHRA and CDR2 is YSYEKL in the germline V gene. The CDR3 runs 19 residues. CDR3 nucleotides: TGCGCCAGCAGCCAAGATCGAACACTCAGGGGGCATTCGGGCACTGAAGCTTTCTTT. It is translated as CASSQDRTLRGHSGTEAFF.

The gene calls are TRBV6-5 and TRBJ1-2; tentative D call: TRBD1 (5 bases). Germline V gene data show CDR1 as MNHEY and CDR2 as SVGAGI. V was cut by 5 bases and J by 6 bases, with 16 bases left in between. The CDR3 length is 14 residues. The DNA of the CDR3 is TGTGCCAGCAGTCCCGGGGCCTCGAGGGATGGCTACACCTTC. As protein: CASSPGASRDGYTF.